This T cell receptor beta chain was identified during a study of identical twins. CDR1 is SGHRS and CDR2 is YFSETQ in the germline V gene. The CDR3 length is 14 residues. Comment on this clonotype: The antigen is undetermined. Germline and junction disagree at one end, which may indicate a read error.

Donors uniformly comprised healthy Caucasians. The study's findings and limits: Alpha sequences out of frame and shared by twins had excess low generation probability. Twins shared beta out-of-frame sequences in excess, but this excess was weaker. Abundant cord blood beta clonotypes carried fewer insertions; memory repertoires showed none.

TCRdb passed the 5' RACE reads through MiXCR, listing each CDR3 protein once. The data contain 1.5 million to 2 million distinct CDR3 sequences, more than 30% of them singletons. The sample consisted of cord blood. This sequence was found in a newborn girl in good health. The chain is built from TRBV5-1 and TRBJ2-3, with 8 nucleotides matching TRBD2. DNA of the CDR3: TGCACCAGCAGCTTACTAGCGGGCACAGATACGCAGTATTTT. Encoded protein: CTSSLLAGTDTQYF.